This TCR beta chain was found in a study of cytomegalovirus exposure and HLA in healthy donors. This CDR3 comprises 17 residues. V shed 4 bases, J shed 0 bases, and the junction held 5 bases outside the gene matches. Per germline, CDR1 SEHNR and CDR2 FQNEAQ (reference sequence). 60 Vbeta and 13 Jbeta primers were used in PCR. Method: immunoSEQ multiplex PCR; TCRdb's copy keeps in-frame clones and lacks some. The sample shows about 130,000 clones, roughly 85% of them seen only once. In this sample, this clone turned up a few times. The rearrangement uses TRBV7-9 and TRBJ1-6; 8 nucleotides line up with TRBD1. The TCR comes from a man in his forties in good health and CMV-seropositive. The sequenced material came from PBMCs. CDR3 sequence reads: CASSSDRVSSYNSPLHF. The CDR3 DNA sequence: TGTGCCAGCAGCTCGGACAGGGTGAGCTCCTATAATTCACCCCTCCACTTT.